The 25 T cell receptor beta chains below come from one sample, sequenced in a study of T cell responses to AZD1222 COVID-19 vaccine. Generated by immunoSEQ multiplex PCR, the TCRdb table keeps only in-frame clones and is missing some. The table lists 110,000 or so clones, 88% of them singletons, with 5.5% to 7.5% in the top ten. The sequencing here drew on peripheral blood, taken 28 days after the second AZD1222 dose. These TCRs come from an adult who received the AZD1222 COVID-19 vaccine.

This chain joins TRBV19 and TRBJ1-2, with D possibly matching TRBD1 (5 bases). Germline CDR1 is LNHDA and CDR2 is SQIVND (reference sequence). The CDR3 runs 14 residues. The germline V and J ends were trimmed by 8 bases and 5 bases, with 18 bases remaining between them. The CDR3 region is CASCQGSEDYGYTF. In DNA form, the CDR3 reads TGTGCCAGTTGCCAGGGATCGGAGGATTATGGCTACACCTTC.

The chain carries TRBV19 and TRBJ1-1; D is undetermined. The CDR3 runs 13 residues. CDR1 LNHDA and CDR2 SQIVND come from the germline V gene (reference sequence). V lost 5 bases to trimming and J lost 7 bases, with 14 bases between them. DNA of the CDR3: TGTGCCAGTAGTCAAGGGAGTGGTGGTGAAGCTTTCTTT. This encodes CASSQGSGGEAFF. Full variable domain (outside the CDR3, taken from reference TRBV19 and TRBJ1-1): DGGITQSPKYLFRKEGQNVTLSCEQNLNHDAMYWYRQDPGQGLRLIYYSQIVNDFQKGDIAEGYSVSREKKESFPLTVTSAQKNPTAFYLCASSQGSGGEAFFGQGTRLTVV.

The rearrangement joins TRBV5-6 to TRBJ2-1; no clear D. Germline CDR1 and CDR2: SGHDT and YYEEEE. The CDR3 extends over 12 amino acids. Trimming left V 4 bases short and J 4 bases short, with 6 bases between. The CDR3 loop is CASSMGYNEQFF. The DNA for the CDR3 is TGTGCCAGCAGCATGGGGTACAATGAGCAGTTCTTC.

This clone was observed once. The J gene is TRBJ2-3, the V gene TRBV3-1 (or the pseudogene TRBV3-2); a possible D gene is TRBD2 (6 bases). This CDR3 has 18 residues. CDR1 is LGHDT, CDR2 YNNKEL, per germline (reference sequence). Trimming cost V 0 bases and J 4 bases, with 20 bases left between them. As DNA, the CDR3 is TGTGCCAGCAGCCAAGAGAGGGTAGACGGGGGAGTCGCAGATACGCAGTATTTT. Protein sequence: CASSQERVDGGVADTQYF.

The rearrangement uses TRBV25-1 and TRBJ1-1, with D possibly TRBD1 on 6 matching bases. V was pared by 8 bases and J by 4 bases, with 11 bases between. Per germline, CDR1 MGHDK and CDR2 SYGVNS. This CDR3 has 12 amino acids. DNA for the CDR3: TGTGCCAGCCAGGGGATTGGCACTGAAGCTTTCTTT. Translation gives CASQGIGTEAFF.

The V gene is TRBV10-3, the J gene TRBJ2-3; the match to TRBD1 covers 12 bases. V lost 8 bases, J lost 5 bases, and 8 bases stayed unmatched. CDR1 and CDR2 from the germline V gene are ENHRY and SYGVKD. The CDR3 is made up of 15 amino acids. CDR3 residues: CAIGKGQGAIDTQYF. CDR3 DNA sequence: TGTGCCATCGGGAAGGGACAGGGGGCAATAGATACGCAGTATTTT.

The genes are TRBV28 and TRBJ1-1, with unresolved D. The CDR3 runs 13 residues. The ends were cut back, 6 bases at V and 11 bases at J, with 19 bases in the middle. Germline CDR1 MDHEN, CDR2 SYDVKM. The CDR3 sequence: CASRATVPSRAFF. Here the CDR3 DNA reads TGTGCCAGCAGAGCAACAGTACCCTCACGCGCTTTCTTT.

V and J are TRBV6-5 and TRBJ2-1, with unresolved D. The CDR3 totals 13 residues. The ends were cut back, 5 bases at V and 3 bases at J, with 8 bases in the middle. In germline, CDR1 is MNHEY, CDR2 SVGAGI. The CDR3 loop is CASSPDGYNEQFF. For the CDR3, the DNA is TGTGCCAGCAGTCCTGACGGCTACAATGAGCAGTTCTTC.

V usage is TRBV7-8 and J usage is TRBJ1-5, with 9 positions matching TRBD1. CDR1 SGHVS and CDR2 FQNEAQ come from the germline V gene. The CDR3 has 15 residues. After removal of 3 bases from V and 6 bases from J, the junction contained 6 bases not matched to a gene. CDR3 amino acids: CASSLGTGWAQPQHF. CDR3 in DNA: TGTGCCAGCAGCTTGGGGACAGGGTGGGCTCAGCCCCAGCATTTT.

The chain has TRBV7-2 and TRBJ1-2, with D perhaps TRBD1 (6 bases). CDR3 length: 16 amino acids. CDR1 and CDR2 (germline): SGHTA, FQGNSA. V lost 1 base and J 7 bases, leaving 19 bases between the germline ends. DNA for the CDR3: TGTGCCAGCAGCTTAGTAGGTGGGACAAAGGTTCGTGGCTACACCTTC. It specifies CASSLVGGTKVRGYTF.

The chain employs TRBV6-6 and TRBJ2-7, with D tentatively TRBD2 (5 bases). Germline CDR1 is MNHNY and CDR2 is SVGAGI (reference sequence). Trimming left V 1 base short and J 5 bases short, with 12 bases between. The CDR3 is 14 amino acids. CDR3 region: CASSYYLWEHEQYF. Here the CDR3 DNA reads TGTGCCAGCAGTTACTACCTATGGGAGCACGAGCAGTACTTC.

The chain links TRBV18 to TRBJ1-2; D not certain. CDR3 length: 15 amino acids. Trimming removed 2 bases from V and 4 bases from J, with 14 bases in between. The germline V gene has CDR1 KGHSH and CDR2 LQKENI. CDR3 bases: TGTGCCAGCTCACCATCCCCACTGGCCCCCTATGGCTACACCTTC. Encoded protein: CASSPSPLAPYGYTF.

The chain is built from TRBV19 and TRBJ2-4; D gene ambiguous. V shed 3 bases and J shed 5 bases, with 8 bases lying between them. This CDR3 region has 13 residues. In germline, CDR1 is LNHDA, CDR2 SQIVND (reference sequence). Written as DNA, the CDR3 is TGTGCCAGTAGTATCGGGCAGCAAAACATTCAGTACTTC. Protein sequence: CASSIGQQNIQYF.

The chain carries TRBV19 and TRBJ1-2, with 9 bases that match TRBD1. Looked up from germline, CDR1 is LNHDA and CDR2 is SQIVND (reference sequence). Trimming cost V 4 bases and J 4 bases; bases outside gene matches: 7. The CDR3 length is 15 residues. DNA for the CDR3: TGTGCCAGTAGTAGGAACCCGGGACAGGGCTATGGCTACACCTTC. This translates into CASSRNPGQGYGYTF. Full variable domain (missing parts from reference TRBV19 and TRBJ1-2): DGGITQSPKYLFRKEGQNVTLSCEQNLNHDAMYWYRQDPGQGLRLIYYSQIVNDFQKGDIAEGYSVSREKKESFPLTVTSAQKNPTAFYLCASSRNPGQGYGYTFGSGTRLTVV.

The chain is built from TRBV10-3 and TRBJ1-1; 10 positions agree with TRBD1. The CDR3 is 14 amino acids. Trimming removed 7 bases from V and 1 base from J; junction bases left unmatched: 3. The germline gives CDR1 ENHRY, CDR2 SYGVKD. CDR3 region: CAITRDRGNTEAFF. The CDR3 DNA sequence: TGTGCCATCACCCGGGACAGGGGGAACACTGAAGCTTTCTTT.

This clone appeared a single time. The chain is built from TRBV25-1 and TRBJ2-7; 10 nucleotides match TRBD2. This CDR3 has 14 residues. The junction had 8 bases not matched to a gene; V was cut back by 5 bases and J by 7 bases. CDR1 is MGHDK, CDR2 SYGVNS, per germline. The CDR3 sequence: CASSRAGGSMEQYF. The CDR3 nucleotides read TGTGCCAGCAGTAGAGCGGGGGGGTCGATGGAGCAGTACTTC.

The V and J genes are TRBV7-2 and TRBJ2-6, with D possibly being TRBD2 (5 bases). CDR1 is SGHTA, CDR2 FQGNSA, per germline. The CDR3 sequence is 16 residues long. V shed 4 bases and J shed 1 base, with 11 bases lying between them. The CDR3 sequence is CASSSRGISGANVLTF. CDR3 DNA sequence: TGTGCCAGCAGCTCGCGAGGGATATCTGGGGCCAACGTCCTGACTTTC.

The chain employs TRBV13 and TRBJ1-1; a possible D gene is TRBD1 (5 bases). Trimming left V 5 bases short and J 2 bases short, with 12 bases between. CDR3 length: 14 residues. In germline, CDR1 is PRHDT, CDR2 FYEKMQ (reference sequence). In DNA form, the CDR3 reads TGTGCCAGCAGCAAGCAGGGATTCAACACTGAAGCTTTCTTT. Translated: CASSKQGFNTEAFF.

V and J are TRBV5-4 and TRBJ2-3; 14 bases agree with TRBD2. Germline values: CDR1 SGHNT, CDR2 YYREEE (reference sequence). V trimming: 9 bases; J trimming: 0 bases; junction bases outside the gene matches: 9. The CDR3 consists of 17 residues. CDR3 bases: TGTGCCACAAGGGGACTAGCGGGGGCCTTCAGCACAGATACGCAGTATTTT. Encoded protein: CATRGLAGAFSTDTQYF.

V is TRBV7-2 and J is TRBJ1-5; a weak D match, TRBD1 (6 bases). Germline CDR1 is SGHTA and CDR2 is FQGNSA. The CDR3 is 15 amino acids. V was clipped by 5 bases and J by 2 bases, with 13 bases between them. This CDR3 is CASSRVGGGNQPQHF. The CDR3 DNA sequence: TGTGCCAGCAGCCGTGTGGGGGGCGGCAATCAGCCCCAGCATTTT.

This sequence joins TRBV27 and TRBJ2-2, with 8 bases lining up with TRBD2. CDR1 MNHEY and CDR2 SMNVEV come from the germline V gene (reference sequence). Trimming took 6 bases from V and 9 from J; bases not matched to a gene: 3. This CDR3 is 12 amino acids long. CDR3 amino acids: CASSGGVRELFF. DNA of the CDR3: TGTGCCAGCAGCGGGGGGGTCCGGGAGCTGTTTTTT.

The V and J genes are TRBV4-3 and TRBJ1-1; D ambiguous. The V gene lost 5 bases and the J gene lost 0 bases, with 10 bases spanning the gap. There are 14 residues in the CDR3. The germline V gene encodes CDR1 LGHNA and CDR2 YSLEER. CDR3 amino acids: CASSKGIMNTEAFF. For the CDR3, the DNA is TGCGCCAGCAGCAAAGGGATCATGAACACTGAAGCTTTCTTT.

Turning to this clone: The sample holds other DNA sequences that translate to the same CDR3. The chain carries TRBV7-3 and TRBJ1-1; the D gene is possibly TRBD1 (5 bases). The CDR3 contains 13 residues. Trimming took 5 bases from V and 1 from J, leaving 8 bases between them. Germline V gene sequence: CDR1 SGHTA, CDR2 FQGTGA. The CDR3 DNA sequence: TGTGCCAGCAGCCTCGACAGGAACACTGAAGCTTTCTTT. Translated: CASSLDRNTEAFF.

The chain uses TRBV7-2 and TRBJ1-5; the D is unclear. The CDR3 sequence is 16 residues long. V lost 2 bases, J lost 0 bases, and 11 bases lay in between. Germline V gene data show CDR1 as SGHTA and CDR2 as FQGNSA. CDR3 DNA: TGTGCCAGCAGCTTAAGGACCGGGAATAGCAATCAGCCCCAGCATTTT. Protein product: CASSLRTGNSNQPQHF.

V is TRBV14 and J is TRBJ2-7, with D possibly matching TRBD1 (5 bases). V was shortened by 2 bases and J by 7 bases, with 12 bases between the two germline ends. CDR1 and CDR2 (germline): SGHDN, FVKESK. The CDR3 extends over 13 amino acids. In nucleotides, the CDR3 is TGTGCCAGCAGCCAATTGCAGGGCTGGGAGCAGTACTTC. Its protein product is CASSQLQGWEQYF.